A single sample is the source of the 27 T cell receptor beta chains below, sequenced in a study of CD8+ T cells in alopecia areata. RNA was extracted and reverse transcribed into cDNA as the sequencing template. Sequenced by immunoSEQ multiplex PCR; TCRdb stores in-frame clones only, minus some. The table records about 140,000 clones, 45% to 60% of them present only once. Sequencing was performed on CD4+ T cells sorted from blood. The source of these receptors is a human donor in good health.

The V gene is TRBV29-1, the J gene TRBJ2-7; D is undetermined. Trimming took off 4 bases at V and 7 bases at J, with 20 bases between the two ends. Germline V gives CDR1 SQVTM, CDR2 ANQGSEA. The CDR3 extends over 14 amino acids. DNA for the CDR3: TGCAGCGTTGTCCAAAGACCCACTACGTTTGAGCAGTACTTC. Translating gives CSVVQRPTTFEQYF.

This clone was seen more than once but under ten times. The rearrangement uses TRBV2 and TRBJ1-1, with a tentative D call TRBD1 (5 bases). Trimming stripped 4 bases from V and 3 bases from J, with 12 bases between. This CDR3 has 14 amino acids. Germline values: CDR1 SNHLY, CDR2 FYNNEI. In DNA form, the CDR3 reads TGTGCCAGCAGTGTTTGGGGCAGCCACACTGAAGCTTTCTTT. Amino acids: CASSVWGSHTEAFF.

The chain carries TRBV29-1 and TRBJ2-3, with D unclear. The CDR3 has 14 residues. Germline loops: CDR1 SQVTM, CDR2 ANQGSEA. V was trimmed by 4 bases and J by 0 bases, leaving 11 bases between them. The CDR3 DNA sequence: TGCAGCGTTGTTGGCAGGTCTAGCACAGATACGCAGTATTTT. Translated: CSVVGRSSTDTQYF.

The chain uses TRBV23-1 and TRBJ2-7, with TRBD1 matching over 9 bases. Being an ORF, TRBV23-1 has a function that is uncertain. V was pared by 0 bases and J by 3 bases, with 6 bases of the junction left unmatched. The CDR3 has 16 residues. This chain's CDR3 is CASSQSPGQGLYEQYF. CDR3 DNA sequence: TGCGCCAGCAGTCAATCTCCGGGACAGGGACTCTACGAGCAGTACTTC.

The gene calls are TRBV5-1 and TRBJ2-7; no clear D gene. CDR1 and CDR2 from the germline V gene are SGHRS and YFSETQ. The CDR3 spans 14 residues. Trimming cost V 4 bases and J 0 bases, with 11 bases left between them. This CDR3 is CASSAEDVSYEQYF. The CDR3 DNA sequence: TGCGCCAGCAGCGCCGAGGACGTCTCCTACGAGCAGTACTTC. Looking up the rest from reference TRBV5-1 and TRBJ2-7 gives the full variable domain: KAGVTQTPRYLIKTRGQQVTLSCSPISGHRSVSWYQQTPGQGLQFLFEYFSETQRNKGNFPGRFSGRQFSNSRSEMNVSTLELGDSALYLCASSAEDVSYEQYFGPGTRLTVT.

The rearrangement joins TRBV30 to TRBJ2-1; D is unclear. Germline V gene lookup returns CDR1 GTSNPN and CDR2 SVGIG (reference sequence). V was trimmed by 0 bases and J by 12 bases, leaving 15 bases between them. The CDR3 totals 13 residues. CDR3 region: CAWSVLDGDSQFF. CDR3 in DNA: TGTGCCTGGAGTGTACTTGATGGAGATTCGCAGTTCTTC.

This chain uses TRBV27 with TRBJ2-2, with 10 positions matching TRBD1. This CDR3 has 17 amino acids. The germline CDR1 and CDR2 sequences are MNHEY and SMNVEV (reference sequence). Germline trimming cut 2 bases from V and 2 bases from J; bases unmatched to any gene: 5. The CDR3 DNA is TGTGCCAGCAGTTTAGGGACAGGGGAACCCAACACCGGGGAGCTGTTTTTT. It translates to CASSLGTGEPNTGELFF.

This chain uses TRBV6-5 with TRBJ1-2, with D perhaps TRBD1 (6 bases). Germline V gene data show CDR1 as MNHEY and CDR2 as SVGAGI. The CDR3 spans 13 residues. Here the CDR3 reads CASSRGGTYGYTF. The CDR3 nucleotides read TGTGCATCGTCCAGGGGAGGTACCTATGGCTACACCTTC.

The chain joins TRBV2 to TRBJ1-2, with D tentatively TRBD1 (6 bases). Germline loops: CDR1 SNHLY, CDR2 FYNNEI. The V gene lost 8 bases and the J gene lost 5 bases, with 15 bases spanning the gap. This CDR3 region has 13 residues. CDR3 DNA sequence: TGTGCCAGCGGCAGGGAACAGGGTTATGGCTACACCTTC. Residues: CASGREQGYGYTF.

This clone was detected only a few times. This sequence joins TRBV29-1 and TRBJ2-1, with 13 bases aligning to TRBD2. This CDR3 spans 15 amino acids. Germline V gene data show CDR1 as SQVTM and CDR2 as ANQGSEA. V was pared by 1 base and J by 7 bases, with 4 bases of the junction left unmatched. The CDR3 loop reads CSVEGTSGRQNEQFF. CDR3 bases: TGCAGCGTTGAAGGGACTAGCGGGAGACAAAATGAGCAGTTCTTC.

J is TRBJ2-3 and V is TRBV7-8; 7 positions match TRBD1. V shed 5 bases and J 2 bases; nucleotides not matched to a gene: 1. CDR1 is SGHVS, CDR2 FQNEAQ, per germline. This CDR3 contains 13 residues. The CDR3 DNA reads as TGTGCCAGCAGCAGGGGGCTCACAGATACGCAGTATTTT. Encoded protein: CASSRGLTDTQYF.

On this clone: Other nucleotide sequences from this sample produce the same CDR3. The V gene is TRBV6-1, the J gene TRBJ2-5, with D hard to call. V lost 5 bases to trimming and J lost 1 base, with 2 bases between them. This CDR3 has 11 residues. Germline lookup yields CDR1 MNHNS and CDR2 SASEGT. The CDR3 spells CASSRQETQYF. In DNA form, the CDR3 reads TGTGCCAGCAGTCGCCAAGAGACCCAGTACTTC.

The chain links TRBV29-1 to TRBJ1-1; TRBD1 aligns across 8 bases. The CDR3 is made up of 14 amino acids. Germline lookup yields CDR1 SQVTM and CDR2 ANQGSEA. V was clipped by 7 bases and J by 1 base; unmatched bases: 8. This CDR3 reads CSASVGTGNTEAFF. CDR3 DNA sequence: TGCAGCGCAAGCGTGGGGACAGGGAACACTGAAGCTTTCTTT.

This clone has a handful of counts. The chain carries TRBV10-1 and TRBJ2-3; no clear D gene. This CDR3 spans 12 amino acids. V gave up 5 bases and J gave up 8 bases, with 11 bases separating them. The germline V gene encodes CDR1 WNHNN and CDR2 SYGVQD (reference sequence). In nucleotides, the CDR3 is TGCGCCAGCAGTCCGGGTATGCGTACGCAGTATTTT. Translation gives CASSPGMRTQYF.

Notes on this clone: The germline gene is not matched at one end of the junction; a read error may be the cause. The chain uses TRBV29-1 and TRBJ1-2; 8 bases are a match to TRBD1. Germline V CDR1 and CDR2: SQVTM, ANQGSEA. This CDR3 is 12 amino acids long. CDR3: CSVEDSPRDRIF. In DNA, the CDR3 is TGCAGCGTTGAAGATTCACCCCGGGACAGGATTTTC.

This chain joins TRBV5-1 and TRBJ2-7, with 7 bases matching TRBD1. J lost 7 bases, V lost 0 bases, and 10 bases had no gene match. CDR1 SGHRS and CDR2 YFSETQ come from the germline V gene. The CDR3 is 15 residues long. CDR3 region: CASSLALTGAREQYF. CDR3 bases: TGCGCCAGCAGCTTGGCGCTAACAGGGGCGCGGGAGCAGTACTTC.

In this sample, this clone turned up a few times. The chain links TRBV11-2 to TRBJ1-3, with D perhaps matching TRBD1 (6 bases). The CDR3 has 14 residues. V lost 5 bases to trimming and J lost 0 bases, with 8 bases between them. The germline CDR1 and CDR2 sequences are SGHAT and FQNNGV. CDR3 DNA sequence: TGTGCCAGCAGCCCGGGACACTCTGGAAACACCATATATTTT. Its translation is CASSPGHSGNTIYF. The full variable domain, with the rest looked up from reference TRBV11-2 and TRBJ1-3, is EAGVAQSPRYKIIEKRQSVAFWCNPISGHATLYWYQQILGQGPKLLIQFQNNGVVDDSQLPKDRFSAERLKGVDSTLKIQPAKLEDSAVYLCASSPGHSGNTIYFGEGSWLTVV.

CDR3 sequence: CASSRWGGSSYEQYF. For the CDR3, the DNA is TGTGCCAGCAGCCGGTGGGGGGGGTCCTCCTACGAGCAGTACTTC. The chain joins TRBV7-6 to TRBJ2-7; 7 bases line up with TRBD2. Germline CDR1 SGHVS, CDR2 FNYEAQ. V lost 5 bases, J lost 0 bases, and 7 bases stayed unmatched. The CDR3 sequence is 15 residues long.

The CDR3 reads CASSPDSLNTEAFF. The CDR3 DNA reads as TGCGCCAGCAGCCCGGACAGCTTGAACACTGAAGCTTTCTTT. J is TRBJ1-1 and V is TRBV5-1; D is possibly TRBD1 (6 bases). The ends were cut back, 4 bases at V and 0 bases at J, with 10 bases in the middle. The CDR3 extends over 14 amino acids. CDR1 and CDR2 (germline): SGHRS, YFSETQ.

The J gene is TRBJ2-1, the V gene TRBV2; TRBD2 aligns across 7 bases. This CDR3 spans 13 amino acids. The V segment lost 7 bases and the J segment 3 bases; nucleotides outside the gene matches: 3. Germline CDR1 SNHLY, CDR2 FYNNEI. CDR3 region: CASTLADYNEQFF. CDR3 in DNA: TGTGCCAGCACCCTAGCGGACTACAATGAGCAGTTCTTC.

This chain connects TRBV29-1 to TRBJ2-1, with 15 bases lining up with TRBD2. V was clipped by 6 bases and J by 13 bases; unmatched bases: 7. The CDR3 has 13 residues. CDR1 is SQVTM and CDR2 is ANQGSEA in the germline V gene. The CDR3 DNA reads as TGCAGCGTGAGGACTAGCGGGAGGGCCGGACAGTTCTTC. It encodes CSVRTSGRAGQFF.

The CDR3 DNA reads as TGCAGCTGCAGCGGGGAGGCTTTAGATACGCAGTATTTT. Amino acids: CSCSGEALDTQYF. The chain links TRBV29-1 to TRBJ2-3; TRBD2 aligns across 7 bases. The trim removed 8 bases at V and 5 bases at J, leaving 10 bases unmatched. CDR1 is SQVTM and CDR2 is ANQGSEA in the germline V gene. This CDR3 comprises 13 residues.

The chain couples TRBV30 to TRBJ1-5, with D unclear. Trimming left V 0 bases short and J 1 base short, with 13 bases between. This CDR3 comprises 16 residues. CDR1 GTSNPN and CDR2 SVGIG come from the germline V gene (reference sequence). CDR3 in DNA: TGTGCCTGGAGTGTACGCAGCGCGGGGAGCAATCAGCCCCAGCATTTT. It translates to CAWSVRSAGSNQPQHF.

The rearrangement uses TRBV18 and TRBJ2-7, with unresolved D. The germline CDR1 and CDR2 sequences are KGHSH and LQKENI. Trimming shortened V by 2 bases and J by 4 bases, and 12 bases separated the two germline ends. This CDR3 is built from 14 residues. This chain's CDR3 is CASSPATAGYEQYF. The CDR3 DNA sequence: TGTGCCAGCTCACCAGCCACTGCTGGGTACGAGCAGTACTTC.

This clone has a handful of counts. V is TRBV11-2 and J is TRBJ2-1; D remains unclear. The CDR3 totals 13 residues. The ends were cut back, 7 bases at V and 6 bases at J, with 13 bases in the middle. CDR1 and CDR2 from the germline V gene are SGHAT and FQNNGV. In DNA, the CDR3 is TGTGCCAGCAACCCCCTAAACCTCAATGAGCAGTTCTTC. Its protein is CASNPLNLNEQFF.

This clone was detected only a few times. The V call is TRBV29-1, the J call TRBJ1-2; 9 nucleotides line up with TRBD1. The CDR3 is made up of 13 amino acids. V was clipped by 7 bases and J by 3 bases; unmatched bases: 6. Germline assignment: CDR1 SQVTM and CDR2 ANQGSEA. This CDR3 is CSAGQGQDYGYTF. The DNA of the CDR3 is TGCAGCGCCGGACAGGGGCAAGACTATGGCTACACCTTC.

J is TRBJ2-1 and V is TRBV20-1; D might be TRBD1 or TRBD2, each matching 5 bases. Trimming removed 8 bases from V and 8 bases from J, with 13 bases in between. The germline CDR1 and CDR2 sequences are DFQATT and SNEGSKA (reference sequence). The CDR3 spans 11 residues. The CDR3: CSSPLGDEQFF. Written as DNA, the CDR3 is TGCAGTTCACCCTTGGGGGATGAGCAGTTCTTC.